A single sample is the source of the 4 T cell receptor beta chains below, sequenced in a study of blood T cell repertoires in COVID-19. Measured with immunoSEQ multiplex PCR; TCRdb has only the in-frame clones, and not every one. The data contain under 150,000 clones, 80% to 90% of them singletons. The sample comprised peripheral blood. The receptors were sampled from a woman aged 60-75 years with active COVID-19.

The chain couples TRBV9 to TRBJ2-2, with TRBD1 matching 9 bases. The CDR3 sequence is 15 residues long. CDR1 is SGDLS, CDR2 YYNGEE, per germline. J was trimmed by 7 bases and V by 0 bases; bases with no gene match: 4. CDR3 nucleotide sequence: TGTGCCAGCAGCGTAGACAGGGGGCTTGGCGGGGAGCTGTTTTTT. The encoded protein is CASSVDRGLGGELFF.

This clone appeared a few times. The rearrangement joins TRBV10-3 to TRBJ1-6; the match to TRBD1 covers 8 bases. The J segment lost 7 bases and the V segment lost 7 bases, leaving 3 bases of the junction unmatched. Germline V lookup: CDR1 ENHRY, CDR2 SYGVKD. The CDR3 length is 13 residues. CDR3 sequence (DNA): TGTGCCATCAAGGGGACAGGCAATTCACCCCTCCACTTT. It encodes CAIKGTGNSPLHF.

Only a few counts were recorded for this clone. The chain couples TRBV7-3 to TRBJ2-1, with TRBD2 identical over 9 bases. The CDR3 is made up of 17 amino acids. The junction had 4 bases not matched to a gene; V was cut back by 1 base and J by 0 bases. In germline, CDR1 is SGHTA, CDR2 FQGTGA. The CDR3 protein is CASSLIRLADSYNEQFF. The CDR3 bases are TGTGCCAGCAGCTTAATTCGACTAGCGGACTCCTACAATGAGCAGTTCTTC.

This chain joins TRBV19 and TRBJ2-4; a weak D match, TRBD2 (6 bases). Trimming stripped 9 bases from V and 3 bases from J, with 12 bases between. The CDR3 runs to 13 residues. Germline CDR1 reads LNHDA; CDR2 reads SQIVND (reference sequence). The CDR3 nucleotides read TGTGCCAGCGGGGCGGGGCACAAAAACATTCAGTACTTC. Its protein product is CASGAGHKNIQYF. The variable domain in full, completed from reference TRBV19 and TRBJ2-4, reads DGGITQSPKYLFRKEGQNVTLSCEQNLNHDAMYWYRQDPGQGLRLIYYSQIVNDFQKGDIAEGYSVSREKKESFPLTVTSAQKNPTAFYLCASGAGHKNIQYFGAGTRLSVL.